One and the same sample provided the 19 T cell receptor beta chains below, sequenced in a study of T cells after posttransplantation cyclophosphamide. Repertoires were generated with immunoSEQ multiplex PCR, while TCRdb's copy carries only in-frame clones and drops some. The repertoire shows tens of thousands of clones, none seen only once; the top ten take 4.5%. The sample comprised PBMCs. Source of these receptors: a woman aged 45-59 years in good health and a related stem cell transplant donor.

This clone was counted many times. The gene calls are TRBV6-6 and TRBJ1-6, with 7 bases that match TRBD1. The CDR3 covers 15 residues. J was trimmed by 6 bases and V by 8 bases; bases with no gene match: 10. From germline, CDR1 is MNHNY and CDR2 SVGAGI (reference sequence). The CDR3 DNA reads as TGTGCCAGCGAAAAAGGGGGCAGATCTAATTCACCCCTCCACTTT. Translating gives CASEKGGRSNSPLHF.

The chain combines TRBV27 with TRBJ2-1, with D perhaps matching TRBD1 (6 bases). There are 13 residues in the CDR3. Looked up from germline, CDR1 is MNHEY and CDR2 is SMNVEV (reference sequence). Trimming took off 3 bases at V and 9 bases at J, with 12 bases between the two ends. Here the CDR3 reads CASSFAQGPEQFF. The CDR3 coding sequence is TGTGCCAGCAGTTTTGCACAGGGCCCTGAGCAGTTCTTC.

This clone has ten or more counts. The rearrangement links TRBV5-1 to TRBJ2-3, with a possible D match to TRBD1 (5 bases). The CDR3 totals 15 residues. CDR1 SGHRS and CDR2 YFSETQ come from the germline V gene. The V and J ends lost 2 bases and 6 bases respectively, with 16 bases between them. CDR3 region: CASSFRGTAMDTQYF. The CDR3, as DNA: TGCGCCAGCAGCTTTAGGGGAACTGCGATGGATACGCAGTATTTT.

This clone occurred many times. The CDR3 coding sequence is TGTGCCAGCAGCCCAGCTAGACAGGGTAACTATGGCTACACCTTC. Protein sequence: CASSPARQGNYGYTF. The chain couples TRBV13 to TRBJ1-2; TRBD1 agrees at 7 bases. CDR1 PRHDT and CDR2 FYEKMQ come from the germline V gene (reference sequence). V was pared by 5 bases and J by 1 base, with 7 bases of the junction left unmatched. This CDR3 spans 15 amino acids.

This clone was counted many times. The chain carries TRBV9 and TRBJ2-6; TRBD2 matches 9 bases. The J segment lost 2 bases and the V segment lost 4 bases, leaving 7 bases of the junction unmatched. The CDR3 covers 17 residues. From germline, CDR1 is SGDLS and CDR2 YYNGEE. The CDR3 reads CASSTAGTSPGANVLTF. The CDR3 DNA sequence: TGTGCCAGCAGCACCGCCGGGACTAGCCCTGGGGCCAACGTCCTGACTTTC. The complete variable domain, with remaining parts taken from reference TRBV9 and TRBJ2-6, reads DSGVTQTPKHLITATGQRVTLRCSPRSGDLSVYWYQQSLDQGLQFLIQYYNGEERAKGNILERFSAQQFPDLHSELNLSSLELGDSALYFCASSTAGTSPGANVLTFGAGSRLTVL.

This clone was observed many times. This chain links TRBV4-2 with TRBJ1-1, with unresolved D. V gave up 0 bases and J gave up 1 base, with 9 bases separating them. Germline lookup yields CDR1 LGHNA and CDR2 YNFKEQ. There are 15 residues in the CDR3. CDR3: CASSQDLSGNTEAFF. The DNA of the CDR3 is TGTGCCAGCAGCCAAGATTTATCGGGGAACACTGAAGCTTTCTTT.

At least ten counts were recorded for this clone. The V call is TRBV5-1, the J call TRBJ1-2, with TRBD1 matching over 8 bases. The CDR3 contains 14 residues. Trimming removed 0 bases from V and 2 bases from J; junction bases left unmatched: 0. Germline V gene sequence: CDR1 SGHRS, CDR2 YFSETQ. The CDR3: CASSLGQGNYGYTF. CDR3 DNA: TGCGCCAGCAGCTTGGGACAGGGGAACTATGGCTACACCTTC.

This clone came up many times. The chain carries TRBV6-5 and TRBJ1-6, with 7 bases aligning to TRBD1. Germline values: CDR1 MNHEY, CDR2 SVGAGI. The CDR3 contains 15 residues. Trimming cost V 4 bases and J 2 bases; bases outside gene matches: 2. For the CDR3, the DNA is TGTGCCAGCAGTTTCACAGGGGCCTATAATTCACCCCTCCACTTT. Protein: CASSFTGAYNSPLHF.

This clone was seen many times. The gene calls are TRBV27 and TRBJ1-1, with D hard to call. The V end was cut by 6 bases, the J end by 1 base, with 12 bases between. CDR1 MNHEY and CDR2 SMNVEV come from the germline V gene (reference sequence). This CDR3 is 14 amino acids long. The CDR3 DNA is TGTGCCAGCAGGGGGAGTTGGGGGAACACTGAAGCTTTCTTT. Its translation is CASRGSWGNTEAFF.

There are many counts of this clone. The chain has TRBV5-4 and TRBJ2-5; 10 positions agree with TRBD1. The CDR3 is 13 amino acids. J lost 5 bases, V lost 3 bases, and 1 base had no gene match. The germline V gene encodes CDR1 SGHNT and CDR2 YYREEE (reference sequence). CDR3 protein: CASSWTGGETQYF. The CDR3 DNA is TGTGCCAGCAGCTGGACAGGGGGTGAGACCCAGTACTTC. The whole variable domain, filled in from reference TRBV5-4 and TRBJ2-5, reads ETGVTQSPTHLIKTRGQQVTLRCSSQSGHNTVSWYQQALGQGPQFIFQYYREEENGRGNFPPRFSGLQFPNYSSELNVNALELDDSALYLCASSWTGGETQYFGPGTRLLVL.

The sample holds many counts of this clone. The chain couples TRBV4-1 to TRBJ2-7, with TRBD2 identical over 8 bases. V trimming: 1 base; J trimming: 4 bases; junction bases outside the gene matches: 6. Per the germline V gene, CDR1 is MGHRA and CDR2 is YSYEKL. CDR3 length: 15 residues. CDR3 sequence: CASSQVAGGQYEQYF. CDR3 DNA sequence: TGCGCCAGCAGCCAAGTCGCGGGAGGTCAGTACGAGCAGTACTTC.

The chain recombines TRBV18 with TRBJ2-1; 7 bases fit TRBD2. Looked up from germline, CDR1 is KGHSH and CDR2 is LQKENI. The CDR3 runs 14 residues. J gave up 4 bases and V 4 bases, and 4 bases lay outside the gene matches. CDR3 region: CASSLEGGYNEQFF. In DNA form, the CDR3 reads TGTGCCAGCTCACTCGAGGGAGGGTACAATGAGCAGTTCTTC. The complete variable domain, with remaining parts taken from reference TRBV18 and TRBJ2-1, reads NAGVMQNPRHLVRRRGQEARLRCSPMKGHSHVYWYRQLPEEGLKFMVYLQKENIIDESGMPKERFSAEFPKEGPSILRIQQVVRGDSAAYFCASSLEGGYNEQFFGPGTRLTVL.

This clone has a count of ten or more. The chain joins TRBV9 to TRBJ1-2, with a tentative D call TRBD1 (5 bases). Trimming left V 4 bases short and J 8 bases short, with 15 bases between. Germline lookup yields CDR1 SGDLS and CDR2 YYNGEE. The CDR3 length is 13 residues. The CDR3 region has the DNA TGTGCCAGCAGCCGGGGAGGGGTAGGAGGCTACACCTTC. Translation gives CASSRGGVGGYTF.

This clone was counted many times. The chain links TRBV7-2 to TRBJ2-4, with D maybe TRBD2 (6 bases). This CDR3 is 13 amino acids long. Germline-derived CDR1 and CDR2 are SGHTA and FQGNSA. The ends were cut back, 1 base at V and 8 bases at J, with 9 bases in the middle. CDR3 residues: CASSLDGGDIQYF. In DNA form, the CDR3 reads TGTGCCAGCAGCTTAGATGGAGGGGACATTCAGTACTTC.

This clone was counted many times. The chain has TRBV5-8 and TRBJ1-3; no reliable D call. This CDR3 has 15 residues. V lost 0 bases, J lost 0 bases, and 7 bases lay in between. Germline V gene data show CDR1 as SGHTS and CDR2 as YDEGEE. Here the CDR3 reads CASSLGESSGNTIYF. The CDR3 DNA sequence: TGTGCCAGCAGCTTGGGTGAGAGCTCTGGAAACACCATATATTTT.

There are many counts of this clone. V and J are TRBV10-3 and TRBJ2-3, with 7 bases fitting TRBD1. The germline gives CDR1 ENHRY, CDR2 SYGVKD. After removal of 2 bases from V and 0 bases from J, the junction contained 5 bases not matched to a gene. This CDR3 spans 16 amino acids. The CDR3 reads CAISEITGASTDTQYF. CDR3 coding DNA: TGTGCCATCAGTGAGATTACAGGGGCTAGCACAGATACGCAGTATTTT.

This clone was seen at least ten times. V gene TRBV18 combines with J gene TRBJ1-1, with no clear D. Germline V lookup: CDR1 KGHSH, CDR2 LQKENI. The CDR3 contains 13 residues. Trimming shortened V by 3 bases and J by 0 bases, and 5 bases separated the two germline ends. The CDR3 here is CASSPNMNTEAFF. CDR3 sequence (DNA): TGTGCCAGCTCACCTAATATGAACACTGAAGCTTTCTTT.

At least ten counts were recorded for this clone. J is TRBJ2-1 and V is TRBV6-1, with TRBD1 matching 8 bases. CDR3 length: 14 residues. Looked up from germline, CDR1 is MNHNS and CDR2 is SASEGT. The V and J ends lost 0 bases and 7 bases, in that order; junction bases with no gene match: 2. The CDR3 DNA follows: TGTGCCAGCAGTGAAGCAAGGACAGGGAATGAGCAGTTCTTC. This encodes CASSEARTGNEQFF.

This clone appeared many times. V usage is TRBV4-1 and J usage is TRBJ2-5, with 13 bases that match TRBD2. Unmatched junction bases numbered 3, after V lost 1 base and J lost 7 bases. Looked up from germline, CDR1 is MGHRA and CDR2 is YSYEKL. The length of the CDR3 is 15 residues. In nucleotides, the CDR3 is TGCGCCAGCAGCCAAGGGACTAGCGGGGGAGGGACCCAGTACTTC. Its translation: CASSQGTSGGGTQYF.